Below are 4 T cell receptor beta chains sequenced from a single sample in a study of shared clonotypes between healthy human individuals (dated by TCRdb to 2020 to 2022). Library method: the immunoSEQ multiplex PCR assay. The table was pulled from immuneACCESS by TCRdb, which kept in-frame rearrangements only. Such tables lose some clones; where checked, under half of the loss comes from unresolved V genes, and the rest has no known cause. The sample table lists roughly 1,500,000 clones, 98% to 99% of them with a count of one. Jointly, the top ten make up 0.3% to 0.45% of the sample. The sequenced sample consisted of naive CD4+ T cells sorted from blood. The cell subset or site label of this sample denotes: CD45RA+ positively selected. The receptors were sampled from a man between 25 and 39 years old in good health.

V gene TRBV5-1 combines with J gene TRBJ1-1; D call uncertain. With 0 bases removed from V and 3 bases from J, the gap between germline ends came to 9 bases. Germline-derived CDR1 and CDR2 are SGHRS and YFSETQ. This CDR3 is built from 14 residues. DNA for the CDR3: TGCGCCAGCAGCTTGGCCCAAGGGTACACTGAAGCTTTCTTT. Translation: CASSLAQGYTEAFF.

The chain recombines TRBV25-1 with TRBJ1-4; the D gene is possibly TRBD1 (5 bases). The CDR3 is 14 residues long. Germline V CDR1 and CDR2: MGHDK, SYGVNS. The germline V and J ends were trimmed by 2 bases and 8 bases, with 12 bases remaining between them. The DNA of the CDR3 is TGTGCCAGCAGTGAAAGGGGTCCGTGGGAAAAACTGTTTTTT. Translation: CASSERGPWEKLFF.

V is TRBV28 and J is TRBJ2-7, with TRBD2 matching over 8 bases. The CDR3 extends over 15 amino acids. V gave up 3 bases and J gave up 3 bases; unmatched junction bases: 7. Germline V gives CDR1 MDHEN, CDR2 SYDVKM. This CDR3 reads CASSFGGRPNYEQYF. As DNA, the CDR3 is TGTGCCAGCAGTTTCGGCGGGAGGCCTAACTACGAGCAGTACTTC.

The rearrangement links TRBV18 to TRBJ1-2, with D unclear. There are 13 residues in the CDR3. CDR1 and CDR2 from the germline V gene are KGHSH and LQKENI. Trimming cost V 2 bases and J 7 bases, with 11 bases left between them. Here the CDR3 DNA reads TGTGCCAGCTCACCAGGGGAATTAGTTGGCTACACCTTC. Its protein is CASSPGELVGYTF.